This T cell receptor beta chain was retrieved from a study of T-cell memory formation after mild COVID-19. MiXCR was run by TCRdb on the 5' RACE reads, yielding one entry per CDR3 protein. Among approximately 52,000 distinct CDR3 sequences listed, 9.3% were seen once. The sample holds a few counts of this clonotype. Trimming stripped 4 bases from V and 0 bases from J, with 11 bases between. Germline-derived CDR1 and CDR2 are SGHNT and YYREEE (reference sequence). The CDR3 length is 15 residues. The receptor comes from an adult woman who had mild COVID-19 (a few samples of this study predate the infection). Cell type and time point are not known. The sample taken for sequencing was PBMCs or a T cell subset sorted from them (not recorded which). The chain has TRBV5-4 and TRBJ1-3; D remains unclear. DNA for the CDR3: TGTGCCAGCAGCCCTGGGCCGGCCTCTGGAAACACCATATATTTT. Protein sequence: CASSPGPASGNTIYF.